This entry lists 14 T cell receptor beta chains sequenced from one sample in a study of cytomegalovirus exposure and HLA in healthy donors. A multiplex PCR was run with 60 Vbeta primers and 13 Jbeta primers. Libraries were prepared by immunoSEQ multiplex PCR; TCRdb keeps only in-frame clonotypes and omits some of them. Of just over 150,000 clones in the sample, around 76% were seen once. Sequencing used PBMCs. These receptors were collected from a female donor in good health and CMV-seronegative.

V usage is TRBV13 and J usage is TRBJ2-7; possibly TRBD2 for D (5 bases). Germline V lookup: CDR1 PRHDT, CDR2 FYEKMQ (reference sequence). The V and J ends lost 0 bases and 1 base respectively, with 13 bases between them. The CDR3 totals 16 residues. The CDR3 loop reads CASSLGLPEGSYEQYF. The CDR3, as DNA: TGTGCCAGCAGCTTAGGCCTGCCAGAGGGATCCTACGAGCAGTACTTC.

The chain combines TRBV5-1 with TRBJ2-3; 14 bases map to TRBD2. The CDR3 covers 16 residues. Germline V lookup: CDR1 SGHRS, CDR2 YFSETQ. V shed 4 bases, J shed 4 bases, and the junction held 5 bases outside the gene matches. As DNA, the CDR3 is TGCGCCAGCAGCCACGGGACTAGCGGGGGCCCAGATACGCAGTATTTT. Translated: CASSHGTSGGPDTQYF.

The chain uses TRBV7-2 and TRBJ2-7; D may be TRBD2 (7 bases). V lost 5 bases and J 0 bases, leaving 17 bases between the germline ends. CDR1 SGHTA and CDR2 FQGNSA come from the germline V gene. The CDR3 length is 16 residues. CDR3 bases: TGTGCCAGCAGCACGAGGGGGGGGCCTTTCTCCTACGAGCAGTACTTC. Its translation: CASSTRGGPFSYEQYF.

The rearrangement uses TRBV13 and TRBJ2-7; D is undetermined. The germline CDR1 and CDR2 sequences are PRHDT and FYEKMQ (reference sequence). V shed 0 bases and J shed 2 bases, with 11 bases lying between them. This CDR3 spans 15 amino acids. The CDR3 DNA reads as TGTGCCAGCAGCTTAGGTGGCGGATTCACCTACGAGCAGTACTTC. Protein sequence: CASSLGGGFTYEQYF.

CDR3 coding DNA: TGTGCCAGCAAAATGACGGGGGGGATCACAGATACGCAGTATTTT. Its translation is CASKMTGGITDTQYF. The rearrangement links TRBV6-5 to TRBJ2-3; 8 bases fit TRBD2. J lost 2 bases, V lost 7 bases, and 8 bases had no gene match. Germline assignment: CDR1 MNHEY and CDR2 SVGAGI. There are 15 residues in the CDR3.

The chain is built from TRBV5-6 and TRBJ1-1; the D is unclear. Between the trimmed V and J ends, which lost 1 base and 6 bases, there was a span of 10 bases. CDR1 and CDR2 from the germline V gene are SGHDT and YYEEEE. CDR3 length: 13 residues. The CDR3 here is CASSLLGVSEAFF. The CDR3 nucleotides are TGTGCCAGCAGCTTGTTGGGAGTTTCTGAAGCTTTCTTT.

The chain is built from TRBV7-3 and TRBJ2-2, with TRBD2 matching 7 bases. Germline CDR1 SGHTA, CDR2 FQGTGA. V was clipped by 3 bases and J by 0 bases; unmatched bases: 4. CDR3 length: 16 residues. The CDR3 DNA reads TGTGCCAGCAGCTTGTCTGGGGGGGCGAACACCGGGGAGCTGTTTTTT. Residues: CASSLSGGANTGELFF.

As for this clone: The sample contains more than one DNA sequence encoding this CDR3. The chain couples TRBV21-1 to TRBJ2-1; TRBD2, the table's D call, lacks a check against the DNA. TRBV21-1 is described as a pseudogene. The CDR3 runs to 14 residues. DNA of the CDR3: TGTGCCAGCAGCAACGTGGAAGCGGGCAATGAGCAGTTCTTC. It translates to CASSNVEAGNEQFF.

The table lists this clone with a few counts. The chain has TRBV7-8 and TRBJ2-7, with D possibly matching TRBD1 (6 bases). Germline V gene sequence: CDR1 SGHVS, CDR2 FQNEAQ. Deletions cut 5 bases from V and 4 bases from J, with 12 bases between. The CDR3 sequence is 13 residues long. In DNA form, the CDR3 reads TGTGCCAGCAGCCCCACAGACAGGTACGAGCAGTACTTC. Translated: CASSPTDRYEQYF.

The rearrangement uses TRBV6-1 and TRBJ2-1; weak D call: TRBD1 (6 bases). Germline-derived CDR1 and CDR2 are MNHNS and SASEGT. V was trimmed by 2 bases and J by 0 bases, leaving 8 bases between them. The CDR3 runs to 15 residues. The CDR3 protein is CASSEMDSSYNEQFF. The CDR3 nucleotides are TGTGCCAGCAGTGAAATGGACAGCTCCTACAATGAGCAGTTCTTC.

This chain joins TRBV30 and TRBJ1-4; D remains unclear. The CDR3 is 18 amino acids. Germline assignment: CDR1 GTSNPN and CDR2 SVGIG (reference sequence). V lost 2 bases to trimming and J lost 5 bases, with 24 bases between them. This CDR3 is CAWSRLSGMGGMNEKLFF. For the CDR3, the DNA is TGTGCCTGGAGTCGACTTAGCGGGATGGGCGGAATGAATGAAAAACTGTTTTTT.

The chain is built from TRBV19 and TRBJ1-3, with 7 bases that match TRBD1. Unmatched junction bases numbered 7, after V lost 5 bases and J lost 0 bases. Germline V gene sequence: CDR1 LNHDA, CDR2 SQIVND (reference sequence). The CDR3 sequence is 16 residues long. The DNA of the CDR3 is TGTGCCAGTAGTGGGGACAGAGTCAGCTCTGGAAACACCATATATTTT. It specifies CASSGDRVSSGNTIYF.

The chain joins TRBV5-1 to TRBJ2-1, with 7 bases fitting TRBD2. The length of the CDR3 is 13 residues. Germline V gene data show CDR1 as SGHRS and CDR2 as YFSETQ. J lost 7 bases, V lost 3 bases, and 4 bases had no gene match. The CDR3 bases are TGCGCCAGCAGCTCAACTAGCGCGAATGAGCAGTTCTTC. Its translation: CASSSTSANEQFF.

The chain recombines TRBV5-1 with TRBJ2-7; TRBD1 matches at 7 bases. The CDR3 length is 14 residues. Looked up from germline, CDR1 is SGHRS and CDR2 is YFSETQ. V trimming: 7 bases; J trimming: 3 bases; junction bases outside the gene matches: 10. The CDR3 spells CASGQDSNLYEQYF. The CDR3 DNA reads TGCGCCAGCGGACAGGACAGTAATCTCTACGAGCAGTACTTC.